This T cell receptor (beta chain) was documented in a study of a mutant IDH1 vaccine in newly diagnosed glioma. The overall study: Vaccines began 4-6 weeks after radiotherapy alone, or with temozolomide cycles. Visit V12 was conducted at week 35 as the safety follow-up. Visit V13 came later, at week 47.

Points on this clone: Its antigen is not known.

As for time point: week 35, safety follow-up. The content of each vaccine dose was 300 ug of mutant IDH1 20-mer peptide, and topical imiquimod accompanied it. The V gene's germline CDR1 is SGHTA and CDR2 FQGNSA. Trimming took 4 bases from V and 2 from J, leaving 16 bases between them. This CDR3 comprises 16 residues. TCRdb's copy holds only in-frame clones and misses some; the assay was immunoSEQ multiplex PCR. The data show roughly 25,000 clones, less than 90% seen once. This rearrangement joins TRBV7-2 to TRBJ2-3; possible D gene TRBD1, 6 bases. The specimen comprised PBMCs, sampled from a glioma patient whose treatment included an IDH1 peptide vaccine. The TCR originated in a man aged 30-40 years with glioma. CDR3 region: CASSSPGGQITDTQYF. CDR3 bases: TGTGCCAGCAGCTCCCCAGGAGGACAGATCACAGATACGCAGTATTTT. Full variable domain (outside the CDR3, taken from reference TRBV7-2 and TRBJ2-3): GAGVSQSPSNKVTEKGKDVELRCDPISGHTALYWYRQSLGQGLEFLIYFQGNSAPDKSGLPSDRFSAERTGGSVSTLTIQRTQQEDSAVYLCASSSPGGQITDTQYFGPGTRLTVL.